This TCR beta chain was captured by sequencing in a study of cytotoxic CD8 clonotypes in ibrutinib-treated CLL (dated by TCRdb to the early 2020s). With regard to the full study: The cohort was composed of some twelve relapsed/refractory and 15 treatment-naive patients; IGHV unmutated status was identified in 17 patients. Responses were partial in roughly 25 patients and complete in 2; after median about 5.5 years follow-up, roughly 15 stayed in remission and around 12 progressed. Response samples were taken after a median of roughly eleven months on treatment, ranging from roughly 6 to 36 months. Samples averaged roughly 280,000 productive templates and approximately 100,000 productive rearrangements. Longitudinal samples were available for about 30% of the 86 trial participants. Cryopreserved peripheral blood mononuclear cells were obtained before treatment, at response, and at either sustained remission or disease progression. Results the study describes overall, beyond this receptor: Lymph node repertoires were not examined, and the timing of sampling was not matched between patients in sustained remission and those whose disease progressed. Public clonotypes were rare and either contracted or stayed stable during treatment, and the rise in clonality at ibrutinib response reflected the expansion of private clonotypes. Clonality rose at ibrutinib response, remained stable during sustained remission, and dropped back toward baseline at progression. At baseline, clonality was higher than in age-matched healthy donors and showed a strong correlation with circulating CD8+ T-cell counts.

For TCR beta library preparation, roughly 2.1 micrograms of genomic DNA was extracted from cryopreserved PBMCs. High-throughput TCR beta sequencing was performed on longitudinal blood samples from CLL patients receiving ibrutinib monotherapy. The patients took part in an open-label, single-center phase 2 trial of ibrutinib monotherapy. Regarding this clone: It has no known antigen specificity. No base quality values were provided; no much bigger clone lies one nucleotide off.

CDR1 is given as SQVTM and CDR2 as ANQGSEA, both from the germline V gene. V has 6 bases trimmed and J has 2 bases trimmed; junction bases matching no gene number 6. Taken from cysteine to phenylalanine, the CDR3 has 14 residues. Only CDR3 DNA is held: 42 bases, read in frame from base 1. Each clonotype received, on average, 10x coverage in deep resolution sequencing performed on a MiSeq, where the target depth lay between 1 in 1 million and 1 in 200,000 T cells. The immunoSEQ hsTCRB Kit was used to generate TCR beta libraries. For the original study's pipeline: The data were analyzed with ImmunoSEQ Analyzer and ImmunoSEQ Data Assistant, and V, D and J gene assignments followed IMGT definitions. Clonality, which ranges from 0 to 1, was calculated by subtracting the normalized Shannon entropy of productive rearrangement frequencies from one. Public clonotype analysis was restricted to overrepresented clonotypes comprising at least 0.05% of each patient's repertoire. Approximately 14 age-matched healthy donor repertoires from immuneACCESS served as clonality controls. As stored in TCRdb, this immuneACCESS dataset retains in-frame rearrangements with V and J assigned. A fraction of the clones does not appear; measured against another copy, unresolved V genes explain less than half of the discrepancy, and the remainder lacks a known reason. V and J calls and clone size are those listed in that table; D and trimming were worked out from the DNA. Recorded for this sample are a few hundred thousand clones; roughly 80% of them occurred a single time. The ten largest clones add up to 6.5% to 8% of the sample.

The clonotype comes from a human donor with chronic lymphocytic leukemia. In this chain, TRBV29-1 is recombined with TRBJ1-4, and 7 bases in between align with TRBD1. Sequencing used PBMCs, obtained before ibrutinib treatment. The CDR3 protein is CSVQGIATNEKLFF. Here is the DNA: TGCAGCGTACAGGGGATCGCGACTAATGAAAAACTGTTTTTT.